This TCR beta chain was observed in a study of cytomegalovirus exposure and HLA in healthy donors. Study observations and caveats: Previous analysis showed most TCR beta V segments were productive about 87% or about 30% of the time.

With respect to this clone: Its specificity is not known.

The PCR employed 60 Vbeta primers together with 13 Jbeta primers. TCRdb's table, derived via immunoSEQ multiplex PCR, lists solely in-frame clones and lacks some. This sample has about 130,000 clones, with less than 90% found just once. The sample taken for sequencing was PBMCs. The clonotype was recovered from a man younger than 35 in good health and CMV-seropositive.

Here the CDR3 reads CASSDRDGYSSGNTIYF. The DNA for the CDR3 is TGTGCCAGCTCCGACCGGGATGGATATAGCTCTGGAAACACCATATATTTT. J is TRBJ1-3 and V is TRBV18; D is undetermined. Germline V gene lookup returns CDR1 KGHSH and CDR2 LQKENI. The CDR3 loop spans 17 amino acids. With 6 bases removed from V and 0 bases from J, the gap between germline ends came to 18 bases. Variable domain in full (rest from reference TRBV18 and TRBJ1-3): NAGVMQNPRHLVRRRGQEARLRCSPMKGHSHVYWYRQLPEEGLKFMVYLQKENIIDESGMPKERFSAEFPKEGPSILRIQQVVRGDSAAYFCASSDRDGYSSGNTIYFGEGSWLTVV.